This record looks at one T cell receptor beta chain sequence and its context. The read ends 3 residues early relative to the CDR3; the germline J gene fills the gap. The sample comes from a study of T cells in women clearing cervical HPV infection. For the study at large: Women with histologically confirmed HPV16-related CIN3 or worse, 2 with invasive cancer, served as cases. HLA type stays a possible confounder, typing being limited.

Germline-derived CDR1 and CDR2 are SNHLY and FYNNEI. The CDR3 has 14 amino acids. V was pared by 8 bases and J by 5 bases, with 16 bases between. Libraries were prepared by immunoSEQ multiplex PCR; TCRdb keeps only in-frame clonotypes and omits some of them. The sample has some 14,000 clones. The material sequenced was blood buffy coat. The sequence was collected from a woman between 18 and 69 years old with a cervical HPV16 infection that either progressed to CIN3+ or cleared (not recorded which). This chain links TRBV2 with TRBJ1-5; maybe TRBD1 (6 bases). The sequenced part of the CDR3 DNA is TGTGCCAGCGGAGGGGGGGCCAGGCATCAGCCC. It specifies CASGGGARHQP. The whole CDR3 sequence is CASGGGARHQPQHF.